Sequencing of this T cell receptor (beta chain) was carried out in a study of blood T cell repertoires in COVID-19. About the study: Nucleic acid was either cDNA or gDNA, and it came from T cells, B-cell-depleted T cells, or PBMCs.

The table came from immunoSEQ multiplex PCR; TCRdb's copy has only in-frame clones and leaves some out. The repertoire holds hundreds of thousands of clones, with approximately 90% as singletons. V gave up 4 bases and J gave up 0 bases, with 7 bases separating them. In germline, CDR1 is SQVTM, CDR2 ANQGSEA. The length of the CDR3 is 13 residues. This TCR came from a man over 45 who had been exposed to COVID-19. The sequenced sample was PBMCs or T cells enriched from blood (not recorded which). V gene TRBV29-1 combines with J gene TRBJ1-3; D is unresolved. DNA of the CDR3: TGCAGCGTTGCTCGGGACTCTGGAAACACCATATATTTT. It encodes CSVARDSGNTIYF.